Only a few counts were recorded for the clone carrying this TCR beta chain. The sample is drawn from a study of shared clonotypes between healthy human individuals. Trimming took 10 bases from V and 8 from J, leaving 17 bases between them. Germline CDR1 is LNHDA and CDR2 is SQIVND (reference sequence). The CDR3 totals 12 residues. Produced via immunoSEQ multiplex PCR; TCRdb's table is partial and in-frame only. The table includes roughly 1,100,000 clones, around four fifths detected once. This receptor was taken from a man younger than 30 in good health. V and J are TRBV19 and TRBJ1-2, with D possibly TRBD1 on 6 matching bases. The material sequenced was memory CD4+ T cells sorted from blood. Specified subset: CD45RA-negative fraction. The CDR3 DNA sequence: TGTGCCACCGAAATACAGGGAACCGGCTACACCTTC. Translation gives CATEIQGTGYTF.